The following is a T cell receptor beta chain sequence with its context. Antigen: not known. Per-sample yields of isolated PBMCs were at least 6 million. These data originate in a study of blood T cells in healthy people across ages. Study in general: Per two T cells, about one barcoded beta molecule was captured through template switching. Findings and limits, study-wide: Diversity estimates drawn from one million T cells were deemed underestimates. Age showed a roughly linear inverse relationship with TCR beta diversity per million T cells.

CDR1 MNHEY and CDR2 SVGEGT come from the germline V gene. This CDR3 comprises 18 residues. V was pared by 4 bases and J by 4 bases, with 10 bases of the junction left unmatched. A second roughly 6 to 12 cycle PCR used barcoded and J-beta primers. Each CDR3 protein gets one entry after TCRdb re-called the 5' RACE reads with MiXCR. The table shows about 690,000 distinct CDR3 sequences, with roughly two fifths occurring only once. The specimen was blood. The source of this sequence is a man aged 80 or over in good health. The genes are TRBV6-2 or TRBV6-3 and TRBJ2-5, with 15 bases fitting TRBD2. This CDR3 reads CASSSGTSGGYSRETQYF. As DNA, the CDR3 is TGTGCCAGCAGTTCCGGGACTAGCGGGGGGTATTCCCGAGAGACCCAGTACTTC.